These 14 T cell receptor beta chains came from one sample sequenced in a study of OX40 agonist ivuxolimab in advanced cancers. Repertoires were generated with immunoSEQ multiplex PCR, while TCRdb's copy carries only in-frame clones and drops some. This sample carries over 80,000 clones, around 78% of them seen once, and the ten largest clones take roughly 0.8%. This specimen was CD4+ or CD8+ T cells sorted from blood, taken in a trial of the OX40 agonist ivuxolimab. The source is an adult with an advanced solid tumor such as melanoma, head and neck, liver or kidney cancer.

V and J are TRBV7-9 and TRBJ1-2; perhaps TRBD1 as D (5 bases). V gave up 1 base and J gave up 5 bases, with 14 bases separating them. Looked up from germline, CDR1 is SEHNR and CDR2 is FQNEAQ (reference sequence). The CDR3 loop spans 15 amino acids. The CDR3 sequence is CASSLEGRESYGYTF. CDR3 coding DNA: TGTGCCAGCAGCTTAGAAGGCAGGGAAAGTTATGGCTACACCTTC.

The chain's CDR3 is CASRAGGGDTQYF. CDR3 nucleotide sequence: TGCGCCAGCAGGGCAGGGGGAGGAGATACGCAGTATTTT. The V call is TRBV5-1, the J call TRBJ2-3; a possible D gene is TRBD1 (7 bases). This CDR3 contains 13 residues. CDR1 and CDR2 (germline): SGHRS, YFSETQ. Trimming removed 5 bases from V and 5 bases from J, with 12 bases in between.

The CDR3 DNA reads as TGCGCCAGCAGCCAAAATCCAGGGGGACAGGGTGGCTACACCTTC. It translates to CASSQNPGGQGGYTF. V gene TRBV4-3 combines with J gene TRBJ1-2, with TRBD1 matching 9 bases. Losses at the gene ends were 2 bases for V and 7 bases for J; bases not matched to a gene: 8. Looked up from germline, CDR1 is LGHNA and CDR2 is YSLEER. This CDR3 spans 15 amino acids.

CDR3 amino acids: CASSSTTRNEKLFF. The DNA for the CDR3 is TGTGCCAGCAGCTCGACAACCCGTAATGAAAAACTGTTTTTT. J is TRBJ1-4 and V is TRBV7-9; D unresolved. This CDR3 comprises 14 residues. Trimming left V 4 bases short and J 4 bases short, with 10 bases between. Germline CDR1 SEHNR, CDR2 FQNEAQ (reference sequence).

This clone occurred a few times. The chain carries TRBV6-6 and TRBJ1-5; D unresolved. The CDR3 is 12 amino acids. Germline V gene data show CDR1 as MNHNY and CDR2 as SVGAGI (reference sequence). Trimming left V 8 bases short and J 8 bases short, with 13 bases between. The CDR3 sequence is CASSPAVEPQHF. CDR3 sequence (DNA): TGTGCCAGCTCCCCAGCTGTTGAGCCCCAGCATTTT.

The J gene is TRBJ2-4, the V gene TRBV6-1; D is perhaps TRBD2 (5 bases). The CDR3 loop spans 14 amino acids. The ends were cut back, 3 bases at V and 0 bases at J, with 6 bases in the middle. CDR1 and CDR2 from the germline V gene are MNHNS and SASEGT. The CDR3 sequence: CASSDGGAKNIQYF. CDR3 nucleotides: TGTGCCAGCAGTGATGGAGGAGCCAAAAACATTCAGTACTTC.

The chain joins TRBV2 to TRBJ2-5, with 7 bases identical to TRBD1. Looked up from germline, CDR1 is SNHLY and CDR2 is FYNNEI. This CDR3 has 15 residues. J gave up 4 bases and V 10 bases, and 15 bases lay outside the gene matches. CDR3: CAKTLGAGGAETQYF. The CDR3 DNA is TGTGCCAAAACGTTGGGGGCAGGGGGAGCAGAGACCCAGTACTTC.

The chain links TRBV25-1 to TRBJ1-5, with D possibly being TRBD1 (5 bases). CDR3 length: 14 residues. V was clipped by 4 bases and J by 3 bases, with 10 bases between them. Germline CDR1 MGHDK, CDR2 SYGVNS. This CDR3 reads CASSGGGVNQPQHF. The CDR3 nucleotides read TGTGCCAGCAGTGGCGGGGGGGTCAATCAGCCCCAGCATTTT.

The J gene is TRBJ1-1, the V gene TRBV6-5, with 7 positions matching TRBD1. The CDR3 contains 13 residues. Germline V gene data show CDR1 as MNHEY and CDR2 as SVGAGI. V lost 6 bases to trimming and J lost 4 bases; unmatched junction nucleotides: 5. The CDR3 protein is CASSSQGITEAFF. The CDR3 coding sequence is TGTGCCAGCAGCTCACAGGGGATCACTGAAGCTTTCTTT.

This clone was seen only a few times. V is TRBV7-3 and J is TRBJ1-1; D gene unclear. The V gene's germline CDR1 is SGHTA and CDR2 FQGTGA. The V gene lost 6 bases and the J gene lost 0 bases, with 23 bases spanning the gap. This CDR3 is built from 18 residues. In nucleotides, the CDR3 is TGTGCCAGCAGGAGCTTTTTGAGGACCTCGTTAATGAACACTGAAGCTTTCTTT. This encodes CASRSFLRTSLMNTEAFF.

V and J are TRBV10-3 and TRBJ2-3; 9 nucleotides agree with TRBD2. The CDR3 runs to 16 residues. The ends lost 2 bases at V and 4 bases at J; junction bases unmatched: 7. Germline-derived CDR1 and CDR2 are ENHRY and SYGVKD. The CDR3 coding sequence is TGTGCCATCAGTGAGGAGCGGGGGGTTTCCGCAGATACGCAGTATTTT. Its translation: CAISEERGVSADTQYF.

The chain links TRBV6-1 to TRBJ1-5; 7 positions match TRBD1. The CDR3 totals 15 residues. The V gene end was trimmed by 11 bases and the J gene end by 0 bases; junction bases not matched to a gene: 10. CDR1 and CDR2 from the germline V gene are MNHNS and SASEGT. Written as DNA, the CDR3 is TGTGCCGCCGGGGGCCGGGACAGTAGCAATCAGCCCCAGCATTTT. This gives the protein CAAGGRDSSNQPQHF.

The V gene is TRBV7-2, the J gene TRBJ1-6; the D is unclear. This CDR3 has 15 amino acids. The V end lost 2 bases, the J end lost 10 bases, and 15 bases lay between the germline ends. Germline assignment: CDR1 SGHTA and CDR2 FQGNSA. Here the CDR3 reads CASSLQRGLGSPLHF. The CDR3 DNA reads as TGTGCCAGCAGCTTACAGAGAGGATTGGGGTCACCCCTCCACTTT.

This clone was observed a handful of times. The rearrangement links TRBV18 to TRBJ1-6; D ambiguous. The germline V gene encodes CDR1 KGHSH and CDR2 LQKENI. V was cut by 5 bases and J by 0 bases, with 14 bases left in between. The length of the CDR3 is 17 residues. The CDR3: CASSTRTESSYNSPLHF. DNA of the CDR3: TGTGCCAGCTCAACTAGGACGGAAAGCTCCTATAATTCACCCCTCCACTTT.